The TCR beta chain described here comes from a study of blood T cell repertoires in COVID-19. In the study overall: Whether acute or convalescent, the COVID-19 samples came from the United States, Italy and Spain. T cells, B-cell-depleted T cells, or PBMCs provided the cDNA or gDNA that served as material.

In the authors' workflow: Quantification of nucleated cells was approximated via reference gene primer amplification. Generated by immunoSEQ multiplex PCR, the TCRdb table keeps only in-frame clones and is missing some. V and J calls plus clone size are reproduced from that table; the DNA served to infer D and trimming. The sample gives under 150,000 clones, 70% to 90% of which show up once; roughly 4.4% is in the top ten. The CDR3 runs to 15 residues. Trimming stripped 2 bases from V and 4 bases from J, with 15 bases between. Germline V gene sequence: CDR1 SGHKS, CDR2 YYEKEE (reference sequence). Sequences were obtained from peripheral blood. The sequence was collected from a woman aged 50 to 60 with acute or convalescent COVID-19. The V call is TRBV5-5, the J call TRBJ2-5; D is perhaps TRBD1 (5 bases). Here the CDR3 DNA reads TGTGCCAGCAGCTTTCAGGGCTCCACTCGAGAGACCCAGTACTTC. As protein: CASSFQGSTRETQYF.